This entry describes one T cell receptor (beta chain). Its antigen specificity is not known. No much larger clonotype is one base removed from it; base qualities were not supplied. This specimen comes from a study of cytomegalovirus exposure and HLA in healthy donors (dated by TCRdb to about 2017). Notes on the research overall: In an earlier analysis of fewer than 750 of the donors, 276 Gb of sequence data and 117 million unique TCR beta sequences from 150 million to 200 million T cells were reported. Using immunosequencing, the study profiled T cell repertoires from around 670 subjects and related those repertoires to cytomegalovirus serostatus. In addition to the first cohort of roughly 700 subjects, a separate validation cohort of approximately 120 different subjects was used. The study aimed to test whether signatures of past pathogen exposure could be identified by cataloging public T cell receptors. Among 350 to 400 genotyped donors of the cohort, an average of about 240,000 unique TCR beta nucleotide sequences were sequenced per donor, roughly 20% of them non-productive. Alongside the repertoire data, information on donor age, sex, ethnicity and CMV serostatus was compiled. A handful of DR-DQ haplotypes were handled as single units for association and clustering because linkage in the cohort was strong. To predict cytomegalovirus infection status, the study brought together high-throughput TCR immunosequencing, statistical association of individual TCRs with disease status, and machine learning. In an earlier analysis of roughly 540 of the donors, high-throughput TCR beta sequencing was used to judge whether each TCR beta V gene segment behaved as functional or pseudogenic. Rather than drawing on any new phenotypic data, the later analysis identified candidate immune exposures from TCR beta sequences and the way those sequences occurred across donors. Class I and class II HLA loci were covered by the typing at four-digit resolution. All discovery cohort repertoires had been generated using a single sequencing platform. A later genetic analysis used genome-wide SNP genotypes for about 60% of the roughly 670 donors, treating that subset as a discovery cohort. Roughly 300 gigabases of sequencing data and around 80 million unique TCR sequences made up an early release that covered several hundred HLA-typed donors. The genetic ancestry cluster associated with self-reported Caucasian donors included over 65% of the roughly 360 genotyped donors. To study patterns of TCR occurrence, a later analysis re-analyzed previously published TCR beta repertoires from around 660 donors and added high-resolution HLA genotyping. Typing coverage varied by locus: about 620-630 donors for A, B, C, DRB1 and DQB1; roughly 520 for DQA1; more than 600 for DPA1; about 450 for DPB1.

The cysteine opens and the phenylalanine closes a CDR3 of 17 amino acids. The DNA shown is the 51-base CDR3, in frame from base 1. CDR1 and CDR2 (SNHLY, FYNNEI) derive from the germline V gene. V and J lose 5 bases and 0 bases, and a span of 16 bases separates them. The cohort comprised hundreds of healthy bone marrow donors. All cohort members were sampled while nominally healthy, although unrecorded immune exposures were likely present. The donor was CMV seronegative and belonged to the group of 352 seronegative cohort members. A peripheral blood sample was provided by each donor, and peripheral blood mononuclear cells were used for TCR beta sequencing. The Qiagen DNeasy Blood Extraction Kit was used to extract genomic DNA from the blood cell samples. The paper's findings and limits, for the study overall: According to the authors, the approach could potentially be generalized to other disease states and immunological phenotypes. HLA typing was unavailable for some donors at each locus, so association tests used only the typed subset. Broadly in line with IMGT annotations, most TCR beta V segments showed up in productive rearrangements about 87% or about 30% of the time in an earlier analysis of approximately 640 of the donors. According to a later analysis, TCR association rates differed among HLA loci, with DRB1 alleles showing the most associated TCRs and HLA-C alleles showing the fewest. Because counts were too low, roughly 17 rarely observed V segments, including chromosome 9 orphons, were left out of the earlier analysis of a few hundred of the donors. Correlated functional status among segregating V segments might reflect linkage disequilibrium, but an unknown experimental factor could not be ruled out. A later analysis found that most CMV-associated TCR beta chains appeared HLA-restricted, with HLA associations seemingly driven largely by CMV exposure. A later genetic analysis reported fewer N-insertions in productive TCRs among donors in an Asian-associated ancestry cluster than the roughly 690-donor mean. Sequencing depth was assumed to be roughly uniform across donors in the presence/absence analyses, though that assumption may not hold. A later analysis associated about 16,000 TCR beta sequences with specific HLA alleles at a false discovery rate of 0.05. The 87-base-pair reads could not distinguish some IMGT-functional V segments, including TRBV6-2 and TRBV6-3, so those segments were excluded. In this cohort, only TCR beta chains were sequenced, and detectable features were limited by the absence of alpha or paired-chain data. A cluster of highly shared sequence variants was judged likely to be a technical artifact of the sequencing pipeline. Several of the top co-occurrence clusters appeared to be linked to parvovirus B19, influenza, CMV and Epstein-Barr virus, according to a later analysis. Compared with equally common non-associated chains, HLA-associated TCR beta chains in a later analysis were more clonally expanded and had lower generation probabilities. The classifier was reported to diagnose cytomegalovirus status with high specificity and sensitivity in both the original and validation cohorts. Strong co-occurrence of HLA alleles, especially DR and DQ, made assigning TCR associations to individual alleles difficult. In the study, approximately 160 TCR beta chains were listed as associated with cytomegalovirus. While some public TCRs were present in many individuals, most TCR sequences turned up only very rarely across donors. Three of the identified cytomegalovirus-associated TCR beta chains were confirmed in vitro to be specific for cytomegalovirus antigens. Immune exposure information for the cohort was limited to CMV serostatus. V-gene and J-gene trimming of TCR beta chains was associated with a missense DCLRE1C variant in a later genetic analysis, and the association was replicated in an independent cohort. A further reported finding was that TCR beta sequences accurately predicted the HLA-A and HLA-B alleles for most subjects in the first cohort.

Libraries were made using the immunoSEQ multiplex PCR assay. A mixture of 60 forward primers for TCR Vbeta segments and 13 reverse primers for TCR Jbeta segments was used in the multiplex PCR. The CDR3 region of rearranged TCR beta genes was amplified from genomic DNA by a multiplex PCR assay. Amplified TCR beta libraries were sequenced as 87-base-pair reads on the Illumina HiSeq System. The authors' analysis ran thus. Across the 600 to 700 repertoires, a later analysis counted 60 million to 90 million unique TCR beta chains, some 11 million of which were shared by at least two donors. Raw reads were error-corrected and collapsed into unique sequences with a nearest-neighbor algorithm that merged closely related sequences to remove PCR and sequencing errors. Alignment of CDR3 sequences to IMGT reference sequences was used to assign V, D and J gene segments. For a sequence to be retained, at least a six-nucleotide match to both a V gene segment and a J gene segment was required. Rearrangements were called productive when the CDR3 lacked stop codons and stayed in frame with V and J; all others were non-productive. CDR3 was defined according to IMGT convention as the region running from the second conserved V-encoded cysteine to the conserved J-encoded phenylalanine. The earlier analysis of around 640 of the donors excluded sequences that lacked an unambiguous match to a single V gene segment. In an earlier analysis of around 590 of the donors, a V segment was called functional when productive rearrangements were above 56.7%, and segregating when the standard deviation between donors exceeded 5%. To diagnose cytomegalovirus status from the catalog of TCR beta chain sequences, a statistical classification framework was built. A later analysis assigned V and J genes by comparing TCR nucleotide sequences with IMGT/GENE-DB human TR gene sequences. Using the TCRdist pipeline, a later analysis assigned CDR3 sequences along with most-parsimonious VDJ recombination scenarios. A later analysis defined each TCR beta chain by its CDR3 amino acid sequence plus V-gene family, and excluded reads lacking a unique V-gene family. In a later analysis, 450 to 600 highly shared, low-generation-probability nucleotide sequences were removed to address suspected cross-contamination and a sequencing artifact. A later analysis calculated a clonal expansion index for each public chain from normalized within-repertoire ranks of inferred template counts. Generation probabilities in a later analysis came from a VDJ recombination model fitted to out-of-frame rearrangements, and those results were checked against IGoR. Hypergeometric tests were used in a later analysis to score TCR-TCR, TCR-HLA and TCR-CMV co-occurrence, with a repertoire-size bias correction applied to the TCR pairs. To estimate false discovery rates, a later analysis permuted the HLA or CMV assignments 20 times. A later analysis grouped co-occurring TCRs with DBSCAN, adding TCRdist sequence similarity when clustering within HLA-allele-positive subsets. For co-occurrence clustering, repertoires with fewer than 30,000 or more than 120,000 public chains were excluded, along with about five repertoires with anomalous nucleotide sharing. The table was pulled from immuneACCESS by TCRdb, which kept in-frame rearrangements only. Such tables lose some clones; where checked, under half of the loss comes from unresolved V genes, and the rest has no known cause. Clonal size and the V and J genes are those of that table, whereas D and trimming came from the DNA. The sample table records about 270,000 clones; around 66% of these occur just once. The ten biggest clones cover around 2% of the sample.

The chain couples TRBV2 to TRBJ2-2; the best D guess is TRBD1, with 7 bases matching. The sample taken for sequencing was PBMCs. The clonotype was recovered from a female donor in good health and CMV-seronegative. The encoded CDR3 is CASSPKGGGTNTGELFF. In nucleotides, the sequence is TGTGCCAGCAGTCCTAAAGGGGGCGGGACGAACACCGGGGAGCTGTTTTTT.